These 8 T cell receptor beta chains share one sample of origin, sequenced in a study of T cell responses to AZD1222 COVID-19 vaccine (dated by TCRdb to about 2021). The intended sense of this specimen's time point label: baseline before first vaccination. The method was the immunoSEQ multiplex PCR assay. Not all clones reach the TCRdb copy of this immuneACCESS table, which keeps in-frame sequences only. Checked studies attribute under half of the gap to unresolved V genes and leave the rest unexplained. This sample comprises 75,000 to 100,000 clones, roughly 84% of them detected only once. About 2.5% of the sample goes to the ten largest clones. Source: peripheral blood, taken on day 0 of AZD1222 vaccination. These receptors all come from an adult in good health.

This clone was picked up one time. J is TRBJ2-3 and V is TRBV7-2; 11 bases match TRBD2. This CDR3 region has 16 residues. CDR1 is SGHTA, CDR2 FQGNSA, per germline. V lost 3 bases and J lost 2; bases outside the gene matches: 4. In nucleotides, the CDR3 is TGTGCCAGCAGCTTTCGACTAGCGGGGACCACAGATACGCAGTATTTT. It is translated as CASSFRLAGTTDTQYF.

The CDR3, as DNA: TGTGCCAGCATGGGGTCGGGGACTAACTATGGCTACACCTTC. As protein: CASMGSGTNYGYTF. The gene calls are TRBV2 and TRBJ1-2, with D unresolved. Germline CDR1 and CDR2: SNHLY and FYNNEI. The CDR3 is 14 residues long. Trimming took off 7 bases at V and 0 bases at J, with 12 bases between the two ends.

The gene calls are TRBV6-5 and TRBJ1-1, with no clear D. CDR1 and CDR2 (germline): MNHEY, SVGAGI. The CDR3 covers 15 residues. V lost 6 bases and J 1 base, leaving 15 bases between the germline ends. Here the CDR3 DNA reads TGTGCCAGCAGCAACCCCGGACGGAAGAACACTGAAGCTTTCTTT. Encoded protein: CASSNPGRKNTEAFF.

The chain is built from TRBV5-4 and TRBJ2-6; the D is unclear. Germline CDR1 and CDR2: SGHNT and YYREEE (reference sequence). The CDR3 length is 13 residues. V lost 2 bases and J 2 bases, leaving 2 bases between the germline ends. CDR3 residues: CASSFTGANVLTF. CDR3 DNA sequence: TGTGCCAGCAGCTTTACTGGGGCCAACGTCCTGACTTTC. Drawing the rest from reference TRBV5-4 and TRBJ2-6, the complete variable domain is ETGVTQSPTHLIKTRGQQVTLRCSSQSGHNTVSWYQQALGQGPQFIFQYYREEENGRGNFPPRFSGLQFPNYSSELNVNALELDDSALYLCASSFTGANVLTFGAGSRLTVL.

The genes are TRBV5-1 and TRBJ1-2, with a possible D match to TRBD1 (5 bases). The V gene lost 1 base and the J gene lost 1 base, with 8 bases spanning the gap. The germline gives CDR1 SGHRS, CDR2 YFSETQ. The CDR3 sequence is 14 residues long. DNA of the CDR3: TGCGCCAGCAGCTTGCCGGGGGATAACTATGGCTACACCTTC. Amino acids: CASSLPGDNYGYTF.

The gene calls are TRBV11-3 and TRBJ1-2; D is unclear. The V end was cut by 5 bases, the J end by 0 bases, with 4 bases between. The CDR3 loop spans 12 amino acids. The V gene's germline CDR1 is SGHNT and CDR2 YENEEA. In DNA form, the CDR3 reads TGTGCCAGCAGCGTCTCTAACTATGGCTACACCTTC. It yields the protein CASSVSNYGYTF.

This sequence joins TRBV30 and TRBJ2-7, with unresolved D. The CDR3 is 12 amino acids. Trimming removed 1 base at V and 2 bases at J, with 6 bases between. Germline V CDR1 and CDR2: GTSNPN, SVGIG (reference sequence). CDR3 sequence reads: CAWSEKTYEQYF. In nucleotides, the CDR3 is TGTGCCTGGAGTGAAAAAACCTACGAGCAGTACTTC.

The CDR3 bases are TGCGCCAGCAGCCAGGGCAGGGGGACGTACGAGCAGTACTTC. This gives the protein CASSQGRGTYEQYF. The chain joins TRBV4-1 to TRBJ2-7; 7 nucleotides agree with TRBD1. The V gene's germline CDR1 is MGHRA and CDR2 YSYEKL. The CDR3 is 14 amino acids. Trimming removed 3 bases from V and 4 bases from J; junction bases left unmatched: 6.